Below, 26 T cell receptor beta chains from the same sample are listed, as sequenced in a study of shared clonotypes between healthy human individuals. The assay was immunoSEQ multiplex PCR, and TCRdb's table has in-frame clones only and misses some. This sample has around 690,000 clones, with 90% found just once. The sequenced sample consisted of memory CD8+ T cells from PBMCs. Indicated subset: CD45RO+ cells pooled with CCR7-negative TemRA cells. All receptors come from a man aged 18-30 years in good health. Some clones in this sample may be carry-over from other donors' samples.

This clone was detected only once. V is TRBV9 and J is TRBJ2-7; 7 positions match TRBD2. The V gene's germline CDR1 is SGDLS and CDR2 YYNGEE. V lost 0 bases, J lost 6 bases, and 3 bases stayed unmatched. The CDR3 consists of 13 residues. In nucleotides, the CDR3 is TGTGCCAGCAGCGTAGGGCGGGAGCGCGAGCAGTACTTC. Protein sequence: CASSVGREREQYF.

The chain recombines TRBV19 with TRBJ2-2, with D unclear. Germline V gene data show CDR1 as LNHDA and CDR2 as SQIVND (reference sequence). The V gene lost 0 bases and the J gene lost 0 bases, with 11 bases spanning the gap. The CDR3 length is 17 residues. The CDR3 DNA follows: TGTGCCAGTAGTATAGACAGAGAGACTGCGAACACCGGGGAGCTGTTTTTT. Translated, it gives CASSIDRETANTGELFF.

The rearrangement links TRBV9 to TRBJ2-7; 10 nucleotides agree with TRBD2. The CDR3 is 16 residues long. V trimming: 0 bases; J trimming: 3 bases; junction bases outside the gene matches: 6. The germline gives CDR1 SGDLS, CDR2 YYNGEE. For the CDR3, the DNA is TGTGCCAGCAGCGTAGAGGGTAGCGGGAGGTACTACGAGCAGTACTTC. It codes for CASSVEGSGRYYEQYF.

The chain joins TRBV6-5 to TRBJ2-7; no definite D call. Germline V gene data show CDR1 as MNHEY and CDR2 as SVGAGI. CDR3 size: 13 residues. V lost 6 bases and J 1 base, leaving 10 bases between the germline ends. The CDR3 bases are TGTGCCAGCAGCGACTGGGCTTCCTACGAGCAGTACTTC. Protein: CASSDWASYEQYF.

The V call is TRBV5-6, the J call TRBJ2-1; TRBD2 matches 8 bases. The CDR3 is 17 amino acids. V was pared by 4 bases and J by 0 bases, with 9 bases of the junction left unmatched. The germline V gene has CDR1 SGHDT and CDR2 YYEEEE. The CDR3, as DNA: TGTGCCAGCAGCCCCTTGGGGCTAGCGGGCTCCTACAATGAGCAGTTCTTC. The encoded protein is CASSPLGLAGSYNEQFF.

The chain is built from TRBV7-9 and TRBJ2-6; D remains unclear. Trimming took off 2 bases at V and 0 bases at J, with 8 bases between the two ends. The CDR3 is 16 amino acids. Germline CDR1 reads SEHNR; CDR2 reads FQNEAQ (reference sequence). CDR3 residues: CASSLPDDSGANVLTF. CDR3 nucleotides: TGTGCCAGCAGCTTACCCGATGACTCTGGGGCCAACGTCCTGACTTTC.

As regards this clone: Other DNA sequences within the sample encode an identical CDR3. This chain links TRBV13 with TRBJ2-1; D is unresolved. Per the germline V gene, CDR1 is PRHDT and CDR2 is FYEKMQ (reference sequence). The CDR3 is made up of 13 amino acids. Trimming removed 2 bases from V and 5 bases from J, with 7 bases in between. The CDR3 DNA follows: TGTGCCAGCAGCTTACGCGGACACAATGAGCAGTTCTTC. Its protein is CASSLRGHNEQFF.

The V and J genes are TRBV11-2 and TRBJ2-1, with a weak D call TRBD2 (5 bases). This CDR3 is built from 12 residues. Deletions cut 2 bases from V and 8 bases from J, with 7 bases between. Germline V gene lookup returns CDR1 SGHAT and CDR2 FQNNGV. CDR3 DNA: TGTGCCAGCAGCTTATGGCGGGATGAGCAGTTCTTC. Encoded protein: CASSLWRDEQFF. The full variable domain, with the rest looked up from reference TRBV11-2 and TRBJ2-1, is EAGVAQSPRYKIIEKRQSVAFWCNPISGHATLYWYQQILGQGPKLLIQFQNNGVVDDSQLPKDRFSAERLKGVDSTLKIQPAKLEDSAVYLCASSLWRDEQFFGPGTRLTVL.

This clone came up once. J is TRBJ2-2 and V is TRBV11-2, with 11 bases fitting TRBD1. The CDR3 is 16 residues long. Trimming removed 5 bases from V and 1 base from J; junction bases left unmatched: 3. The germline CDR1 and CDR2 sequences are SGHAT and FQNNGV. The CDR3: CASSQGTGGNTGELFF. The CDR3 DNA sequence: TGTGCCAGCAGCCAAGGGACAGGGGGGAACACCGGGGAGCTGTTTTTT. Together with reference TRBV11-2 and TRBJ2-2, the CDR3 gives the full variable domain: EAGVAQSPRYKIIEKRQSVAFWCNPISGHATLYWYQQILGQGPKLLIQFQNNGVVDDSQLPKDRFSAERLKGVDSTLKIQPAKLEDSAVYLCASSQGTGGNTGELFFGEGSRLTVL.

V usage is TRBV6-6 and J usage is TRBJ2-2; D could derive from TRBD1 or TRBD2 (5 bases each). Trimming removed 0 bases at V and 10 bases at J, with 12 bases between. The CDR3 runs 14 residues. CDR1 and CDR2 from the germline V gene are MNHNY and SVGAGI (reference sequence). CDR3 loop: CASSYSVGTSELFF. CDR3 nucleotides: TGTGCCAGCAGTTACTCTGTCGGGACCTCGGAGCTGTTTTTT.

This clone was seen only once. The CDR3 DNA is TGTGCCAGCAGGGCCCAAGCGGCCAAAAACATTCAGTACTTC. As protein: CASRAQAAKNIQYF. The chain has TRBV2 and TRBJ2-4; D gene ambiguous. In germline, CDR1 is SNHLY, CDR2 FYNNEI. The CDR3 runs to 14 residues. Trimming left V 6 bases short and J 1 base short, with 10 bases between.

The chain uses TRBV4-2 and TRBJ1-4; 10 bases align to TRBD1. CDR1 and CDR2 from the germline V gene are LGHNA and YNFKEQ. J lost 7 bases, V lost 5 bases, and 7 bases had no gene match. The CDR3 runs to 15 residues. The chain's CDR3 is CASSTDRGESEKLFF. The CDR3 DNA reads TGTGCCAGCAGCACGGACAGGGGGGAAAGTGAAAAACTGTTTTTT.

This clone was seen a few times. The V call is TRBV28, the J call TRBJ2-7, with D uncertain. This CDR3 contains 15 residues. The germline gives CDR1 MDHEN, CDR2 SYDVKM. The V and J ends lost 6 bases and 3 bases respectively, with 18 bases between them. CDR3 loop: CASRSLTQSYYEQYF. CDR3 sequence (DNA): TGTGCCAGCAGATCATTGACACAGTCCTACTACGAGCAGTACTTC. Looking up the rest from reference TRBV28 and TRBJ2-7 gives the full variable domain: DVKVTQSSRYLVKRTGEKVFLECVQDMDHENMFWYRQDPGLGLRLIYFSYDVKMKEKGDIPEGYSVSREKKERFSLILESASTNQTSMYLCASRSLTQSYYEQYFGPGTRLTVT.

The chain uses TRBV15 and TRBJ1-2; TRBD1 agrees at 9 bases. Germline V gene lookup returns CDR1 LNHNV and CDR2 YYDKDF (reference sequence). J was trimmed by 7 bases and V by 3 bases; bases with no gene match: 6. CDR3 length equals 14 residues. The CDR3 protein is CATSRGQGDFGYTF. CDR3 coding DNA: TGTGCCACCAGCAGGGGACAGGGTGACTTTGGCTACACCTTC.

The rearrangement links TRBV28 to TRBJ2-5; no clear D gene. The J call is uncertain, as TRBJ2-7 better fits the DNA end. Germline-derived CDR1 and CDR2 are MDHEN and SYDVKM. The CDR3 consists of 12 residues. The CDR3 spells CASSPVGYEQYF. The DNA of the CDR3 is TGTGCCAGCAGCCCAGTAGGCTACGAGCAGTACTTC.

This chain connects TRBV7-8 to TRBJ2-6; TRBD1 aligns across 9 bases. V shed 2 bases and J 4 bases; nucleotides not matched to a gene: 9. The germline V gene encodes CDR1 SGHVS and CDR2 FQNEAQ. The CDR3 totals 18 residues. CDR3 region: CASSLLTGGTAGANVLTF. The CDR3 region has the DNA TGTGCCAGCAGCTTATTGACAGGGGGTACGGCCGGGGCCAACGTCCTGACTTTC.

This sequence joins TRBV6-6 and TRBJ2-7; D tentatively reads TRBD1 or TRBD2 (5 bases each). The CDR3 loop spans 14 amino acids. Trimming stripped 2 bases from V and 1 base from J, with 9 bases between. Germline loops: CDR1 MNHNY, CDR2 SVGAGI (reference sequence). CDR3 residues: CASSYVGDSYEQYF. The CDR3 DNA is TGTGCCAGCAGTTACGTGGGGGATTCCTACGAGCAGTACTTC.

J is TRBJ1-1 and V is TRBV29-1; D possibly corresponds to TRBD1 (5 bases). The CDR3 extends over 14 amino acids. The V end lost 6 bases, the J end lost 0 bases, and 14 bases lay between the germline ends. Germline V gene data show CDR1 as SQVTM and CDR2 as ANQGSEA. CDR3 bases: TGCAGCGTCGCCGGGACGTGGCTGAACACTGAAGCTTTCTTT. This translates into CSVAGTWLNTEAFF.

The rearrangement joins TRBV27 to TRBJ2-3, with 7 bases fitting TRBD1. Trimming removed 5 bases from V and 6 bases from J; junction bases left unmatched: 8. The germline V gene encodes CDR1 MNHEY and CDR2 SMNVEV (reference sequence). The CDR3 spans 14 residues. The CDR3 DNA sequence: TGTGCCAGCAGTCTTCAGACAGGGTGGGATACGCAGTATTTT. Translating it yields CASSLQTGWDTQYF.

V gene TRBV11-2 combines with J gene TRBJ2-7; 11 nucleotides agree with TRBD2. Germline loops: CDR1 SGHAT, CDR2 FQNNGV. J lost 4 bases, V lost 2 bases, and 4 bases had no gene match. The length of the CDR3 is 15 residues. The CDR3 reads CASSLTSGSSYEQYF. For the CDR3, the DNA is TGTGCCAGCAGCTTAACTAGCGGGAGTAGTTACGAGCAGTACTTC.

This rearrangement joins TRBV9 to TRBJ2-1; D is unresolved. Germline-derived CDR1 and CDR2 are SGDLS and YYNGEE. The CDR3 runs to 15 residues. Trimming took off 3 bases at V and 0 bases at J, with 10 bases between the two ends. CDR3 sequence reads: CASSDAVSSYNEQFF. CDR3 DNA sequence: TGTGCCAGCAGCGACGCCGTGAGCTCCTACAATGAGCAGTTCTTC.

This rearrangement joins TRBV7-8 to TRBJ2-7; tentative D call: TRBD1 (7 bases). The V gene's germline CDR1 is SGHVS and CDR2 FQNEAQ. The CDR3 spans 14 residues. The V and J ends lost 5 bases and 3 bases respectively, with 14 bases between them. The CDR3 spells CASSAGQGVYEQYF. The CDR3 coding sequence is TGTGCCAGCAGCGCGGGGCAGGGGGTCTACGAGCAGTACTTC.

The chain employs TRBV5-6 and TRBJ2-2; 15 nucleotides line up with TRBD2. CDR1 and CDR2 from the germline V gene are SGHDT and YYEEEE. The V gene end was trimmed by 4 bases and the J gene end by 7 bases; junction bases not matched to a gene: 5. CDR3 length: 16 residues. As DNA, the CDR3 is TGTGCCAGCAGCCTTTGGACTAGCGGGAGGGTCGGGGAGCTGTTTTTT. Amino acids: CASSLWTSGRVGELFF. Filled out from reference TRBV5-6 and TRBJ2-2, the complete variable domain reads DAGVTQSPTHLIKTRGQQVTLRCSPKSGHDTVSWYQQALGQGPQFIFQYYEEEERQRGNFPDRFSGHQFPNYSSELNVNALLLGDSALYLCASSLWTSGRVGELFFGEGSRLTVL.

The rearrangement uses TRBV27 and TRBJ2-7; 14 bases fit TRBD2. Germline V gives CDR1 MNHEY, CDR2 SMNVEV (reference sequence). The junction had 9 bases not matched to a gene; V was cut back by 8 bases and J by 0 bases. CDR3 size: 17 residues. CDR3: CASRRGTSGSPSYEQYF. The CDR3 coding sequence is TGTGCCAGCCGGAGGGGGACTAGCGGGAGTCCCTCCTACGAGCAGTACTTC.

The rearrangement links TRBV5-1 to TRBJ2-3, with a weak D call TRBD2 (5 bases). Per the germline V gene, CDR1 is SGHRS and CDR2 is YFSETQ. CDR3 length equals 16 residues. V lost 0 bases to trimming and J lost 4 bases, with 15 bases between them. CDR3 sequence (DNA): TGCGCCAGCAGCTTGGGTTGGGAGAGTCCCCCAGATACGCAGTATTTT. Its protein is CASSLGWESPPDTQYF.

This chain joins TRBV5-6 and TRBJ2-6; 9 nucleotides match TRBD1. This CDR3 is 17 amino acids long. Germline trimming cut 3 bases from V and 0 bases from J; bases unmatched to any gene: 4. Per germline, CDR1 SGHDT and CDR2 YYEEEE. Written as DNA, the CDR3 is TGTGCCAGCAGCTGGGACAGGGCTGCCTCTGGGGCCAACGTCCTGACTTTC. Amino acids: CASSWDRAASGANVLTF.